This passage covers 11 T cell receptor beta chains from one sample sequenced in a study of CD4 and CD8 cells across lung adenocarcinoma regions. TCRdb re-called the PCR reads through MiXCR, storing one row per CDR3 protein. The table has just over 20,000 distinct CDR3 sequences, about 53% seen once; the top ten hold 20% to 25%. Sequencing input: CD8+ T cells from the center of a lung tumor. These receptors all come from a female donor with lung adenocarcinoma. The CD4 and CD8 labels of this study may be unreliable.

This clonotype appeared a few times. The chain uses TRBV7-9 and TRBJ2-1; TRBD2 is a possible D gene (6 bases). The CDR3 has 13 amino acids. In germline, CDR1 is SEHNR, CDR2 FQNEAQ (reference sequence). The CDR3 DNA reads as TGTGCTCCTGGCGGAGGGGAGTACAATGAGCAGTTCTTC. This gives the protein CAPGGGEYNEQFF.

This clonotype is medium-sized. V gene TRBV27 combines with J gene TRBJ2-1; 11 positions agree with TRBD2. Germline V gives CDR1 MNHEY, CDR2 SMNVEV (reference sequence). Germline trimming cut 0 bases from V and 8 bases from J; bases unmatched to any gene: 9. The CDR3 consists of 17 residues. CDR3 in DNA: TGTGCCAGCAGTTTATCCTCGCGGACTAGCGGGTCGCATGAGCAGTTCTTC. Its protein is CASSLSSRTSGSHEQFF.

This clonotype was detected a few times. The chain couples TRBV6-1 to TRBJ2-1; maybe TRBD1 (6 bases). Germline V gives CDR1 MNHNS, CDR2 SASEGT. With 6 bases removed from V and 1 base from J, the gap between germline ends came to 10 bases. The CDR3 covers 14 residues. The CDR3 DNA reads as TGTGCCAGCAGACCGGGACAATCCTACAATGAGCAGTTCTTC. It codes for CASRPGQSYNEQFF.

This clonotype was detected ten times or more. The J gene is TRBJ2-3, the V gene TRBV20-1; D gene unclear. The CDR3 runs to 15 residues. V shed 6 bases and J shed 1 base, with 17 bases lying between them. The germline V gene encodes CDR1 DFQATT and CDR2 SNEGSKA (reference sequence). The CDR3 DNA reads TGCAGTGCCCAAGACCGCGACATAGGCACAGATACGCAGTATTTT. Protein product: CSAQDRDIGTDTQYF.

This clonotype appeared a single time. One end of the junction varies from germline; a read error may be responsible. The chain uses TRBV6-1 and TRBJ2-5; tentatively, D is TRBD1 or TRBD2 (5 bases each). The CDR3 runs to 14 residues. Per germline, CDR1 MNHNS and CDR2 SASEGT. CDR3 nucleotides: TGTGCCAGCAGGAGGGGCCCAGAGGAAGATACCCAGTACTTC. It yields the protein CASRRGPEEDTQYF.

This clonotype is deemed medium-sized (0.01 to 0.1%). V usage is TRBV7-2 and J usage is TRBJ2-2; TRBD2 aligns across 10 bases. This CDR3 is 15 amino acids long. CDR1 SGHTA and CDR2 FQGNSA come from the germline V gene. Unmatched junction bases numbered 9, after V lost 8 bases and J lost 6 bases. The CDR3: CASATLAGAAGELFF. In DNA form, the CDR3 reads TGTGCCAGCGCCACTCTAGCGGGAGCCGCCGGGGAGCTGTTTTTT.

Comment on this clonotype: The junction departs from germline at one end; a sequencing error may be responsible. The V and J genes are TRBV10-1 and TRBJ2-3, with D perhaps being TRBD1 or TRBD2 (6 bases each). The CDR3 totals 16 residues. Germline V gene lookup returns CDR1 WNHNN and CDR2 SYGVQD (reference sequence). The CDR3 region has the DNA TGCGCCAGCAGGGGGACCGGGGGCGGTGACACAGAGACCCAGTACTTT. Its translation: CASRGTGGGDTETQYF.

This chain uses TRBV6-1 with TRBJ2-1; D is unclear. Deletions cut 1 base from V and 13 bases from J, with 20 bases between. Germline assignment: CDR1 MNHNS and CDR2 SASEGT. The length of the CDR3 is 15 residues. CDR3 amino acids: CASSEVRNGQETQFF. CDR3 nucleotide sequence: TGTGCCAGCAGTGAAGTAAGGAACGGCCAAGAGACCCAGTTCTTC.

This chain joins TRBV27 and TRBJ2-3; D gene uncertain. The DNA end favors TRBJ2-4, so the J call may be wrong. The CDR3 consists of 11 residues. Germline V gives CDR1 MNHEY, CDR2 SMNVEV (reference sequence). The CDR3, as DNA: TGTGCCCGGTGTGCTAAAGACACTCAGTACTTC. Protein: CARCAKDTQYF.

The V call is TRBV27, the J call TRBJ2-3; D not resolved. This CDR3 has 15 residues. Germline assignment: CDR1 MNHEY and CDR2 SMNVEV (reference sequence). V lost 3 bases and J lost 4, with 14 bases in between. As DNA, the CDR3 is TGTGCCAGCAGTTTTCTAGGCCCCATCGCAGATACGCAGTATTTT. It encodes CASSFLGPIADTQYF.

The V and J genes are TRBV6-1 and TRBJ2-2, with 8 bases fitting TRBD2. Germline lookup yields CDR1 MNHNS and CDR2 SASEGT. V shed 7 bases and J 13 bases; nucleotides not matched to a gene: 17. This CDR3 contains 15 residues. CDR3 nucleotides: TGTGCCAGCAAAAAGACGGGGGGGGGCACAGATACGCTGTTTTTT. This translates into CASKKTGGGTDTLFF.